The 25 T cell receptor beta chains listed next were all sequenced from one sample in a study of blood T cell repertoires in COVID-19. Using immunoSEQ multiplex PCR, the repertoire was profiled, and TCRdb retains in-frame clones only, with some absent. This sample has 270,000 or so clones, with 86% found just once. Sequencing was done on a sample of peripheral blood. The receptors stem from a woman in her 30s with active or convalescent COVID-19.

This clone was seen a handful of times. Here the CDR3 DNA reads TGCAGCGTTGAAGATTGGGCAGGATCAACAGGCTACACCTTC. Translation gives CSVEDWAGSTGYTF. The rearrangement links TRBV29-1 to TRBJ1-2; no clear D gene. The CDR3 consists of 14 residues. V dropped 0 bases and J dropped 8 bases, with 16 bases sitting between them. Germline CDR1 and CDR2: SQVTM and ANQGSEA.

This chain links TRBV5-5 with TRBJ1-6; 8 positions match TRBD1. The germline V gene has CDR1 SGHKS and CDR2 YYEKEE (reference sequence). CDR3 size: 15 residues. V lost 1 base, J lost 7 bases, and 4 bases stayed unmatched. CDR3 region: CASSLRTGKNSPLHF. Written as DNA, the CDR3 is TGTGCCAGCAGCTTGCGGACAGGGAAGAATTCACCCCTCCACTTT.

The chain combines TRBV5-6 with TRBJ1-5; 7 positions agree with TRBD1. V gave up 2 bases and J gave up 5 bases; unmatched junction bases: 10. Germline assignment: CDR1 SGHDT and CDR2 YYEEEE. This CDR3 comprises 16 residues. The CDR3 DNA reads TGTGCCAGCAGCTTCAACAGGGGTGAAGTCGATCAGCCCCAGCATTTT. Encoded protein: CASSFNRGEVDQPQHF. The complete variable domain, with remaining parts taken from reference TRBV5-6 and TRBJ1-5, reads DAGVTQSPTHLIKTRGQQVTLRCSPKSGHDTVSWYQQALGQGPQFIFQYYEEEERQRGNFPDRFSGHQFPNYSSELNVNALLLGDSALYLCASSFNRGEVDQPQHFGDGTRLSIL.

The rearrangement links TRBV5-1 to TRBJ1-1, with 8 nucleotides matching TRBD1. Looked up from germline, CDR1 is SGHRS and CDR2 is YFSETQ. Trimming at V came to 3 bases and at J to 1 base, leaving 8 bases not matched to a gene. The CDR3 runs 16 residues. The CDR3 spells CASSSSWTGPNTEAFF. The CDR3 coding sequence is TGCGCCAGCAGCTCCAGCTGGACAGGGCCGAACACTGAAGCTTTCTTT.

The CDR3 reads CASSLGQGGTDTQYF. Here the CDR3 DNA reads TGTGCCAGCAGCTTAGGACAGGGAGGAACAGATACGCAGTATTTT. This chain connects TRBV7-9 to TRBJ2-3; tentatively, D is TRBD1 (7 bases). CDR1 is SEHNR, CDR2 FQNEAQ, per germline (reference sequence). V gave up 1 base and J gave up 3 bases, with 11 bases separating them. The CDR3 runs 15 residues.

The V gene is TRBV6-2 or TRBV6-3, the J gene TRBJ1-1, with a possible D match to TRBD1 (5 bases). This CDR3 is built from 12 residues. V was shortened by 5 bases and J by 10 bases, with 14 bases between the two germline ends. Germline CDR1 and CDR2: MNHEY and SVGEGT. The CDR3 spells CASSTRQYRAFF. In nucleotides, the CDR3 is TGTGCCAGCAGTACCCGACAGTACCGAGCTTTCTTT.

The chain couples TRBV30 to TRBJ2-5, with TRBD1 matching 12 bases. The CDR3 extends over 15 amino acids. CDR1 GTSNPN and CDR2 SVGIG come from the germline V gene (reference sequence). With V trimmed by 4 bases and J by 1 base, 4 bases remained unmatched. CDR3: CAWTVGQGAQETQYF. The CDR3 nucleotides are TGTGCCTGGACTGTGGGACAGGGGGCCCAAGAGACCCAGTACTTC.

J is TRBJ1-2 and V is TRBV28, with D perhaps TRBD1 (5 bases). Germline loops: CDR1 MDHEN, CDR2 SYDVKM. There are 15 residues in the CDR3. Trimming cost V 3 bases and J 1 base, with 12 bases left between them. The CDR3 protein is CASSFRGAFNYGYTF. CDR3 bases: TGTGCCAGCAGTTTTCGCGGGGCCTTTAACTATGGCTACACCTTC.

This clone has a handful of counts. V is TRBV7-9 and J is TRBJ1-2; 7 bases agree with TRBD1. V trimming: 2 bases; J trimming: 4 bases; junction bases outside the gene matches: 7. This CDR3 has 15 residues. Germline V gene lookup returns CDR1 SEHNR and CDR2 FQNEAQ (reference sequence). The CDR3 region has the DNA TGTGCCAGCAGCTTACTGACAGGGACTCCCTATGGCTACACCTTC. The encoded protein is CASSLLTGTPYGYTF.

For the CDR3, the DNA is TGTGCCAGCAGCTTAGCTCGGCTAGCGGGGAACACAGATACGCAGTATTTT. Its translation is CASSLARLAGNTDTQYF. This rearrangement joins TRBV7-8 to TRBJ2-3; 9 bases are shared with TRBD2. This CDR3 comprises 17 residues. Germline V gene data show CDR1 as SGHVS and CDR2 as FQNEAQ. J was trimmed by 2 bases and V by 0 bases; bases with no gene match: 6. Using reference TRBV7-8 and TRBJ2-3 for the parts outside the CDR3, the full variable domain is GAGVSQSPRYKVAKRGQDVALRCDPISGHVSLFWYQQALGQGPEFLTYFQNEAQLDKSGLPSDRFFAERPEGSVSTLKIQRTQQEDSAVYLCASSLARLAGNTDTQYFGPGTRLTVL.

J is TRBJ2-1 and V is TRBV7-2, with 10 nucleotides matching TRBD2. Germline V gives CDR1 SGHTA, CDR2 FQGNSA. This CDR3 has 18 residues. After removal of 1 base from V and 3 bases from J, the junction contained 9 bases not matched to a gene. In nucleotides, the CDR3 is TGTGCCAGCAGCTTAGTAGCTAGCGGGGGCTATAACTACAATGAGCAGTTCTTC. It specifies CASSLVASGGYNYNEQFF. Using reference TRBV7-2 and TRBJ2-1 for the parts outside the CDR3, the full variable domain is GAGVSQSPSNKVTEKGKDVELRCDPISGHTALYWYRQSLGQGLEFLIYFQGNSAPDKSGLPSDRFSAERTGGSVSTLTIQRTQQEDSAVYLCASSLVASGGYNYNEQFFGPGTRLTVL.

The gene calls are TRBV6-2 or TRBV6-3 and TRBJ1-5; D gene uncertain. The length of the CDR3 is 17 residues. Germline V CDR1 and CDR2: MNHEY, SVGEGT. Deletions cut 2 bases from V and 0 bases from J, with 14 bases between. CDR3 nucleotide sequence: TGTGCCAGCAGTTACCGAATGGGAGACGATAGCAATCAGCCCCAGCATTTT. Translation gives CASSYRMGDDSNQPQHF.

V usage is TRBV10-2 and J usage is TRBJ2-7; D is perhaps TRBD2 (6 bases). Germline CDR1 WSHSY, CDR2 SAAADI. Trimming took off 9 bases at V and 4 bases at J, with 16 bases between the two ends. This CDR3 has 13 amino acids. This CDR3 reads CASGRPGLYEQYF. Here the CDR3 DNA reads TGCGCCAGTGGGAGGCCGGGCCTTTACGAGCAGTACTTC.

V is TRBV2 and J is TRBJ1-2, with a tentative D call TRBD1 (5 bases). The germline gives CDR1 SNHLY, CDR2 FYNNEI. CDR3 length: 14 amino acids. V lost 5 bases to trimming and J lost 4 bases, with 14 bases between them. CDR3 sequence reads: CASSLTQGFYGYTF. The CDR3 DNA is TGTGCCAGCAGTCTAACCCAGGGCTTCTATGGCTACACCTTC.

This clone was counted a single time. The V call is TRBV3-1 (or the pseudogene TRBV3-2), the J call TRBJ1-2, with no clear D. The germline V and J ends were trimmed by 3 bases and 4 bases, with 18 bases remaining between them. The germline CDR1 and CDR2 sequences are LGHDT and YNNKEL (reference sequence). This CDR3 spans 16 amino acids. The CDR3 is CASSQAKEAGFYGYTF. The CDR3 DNA is TGTGCCAGCAGCCAGGCAAAGGAGGCAGGATTCTATGGCTACACCTTC.

The chain combines TRBV5-6 with TRBJ2-7; TRBD1 aligns across 8 bases. The CDR3 contains 12 residues. Looked up from germline, CDR1 is SGHDT and CDR2 is YYEEEE. After removal of 0 bases from V and 13 bases from J, the junction contained 6 bases not matched to a gene. Here the CDR3 DNA reads TGTGCCAGCAGCTTGGTGGACAGGGCTTTATACTTC. It encodes CASSLVDRALYF.

In its sample, this clone was seen once. This chain connects TRBV10-3 to TRBJ2-2; the match to TRBD2 covers 7 bases. The J segment lost 7 bases and the V segment lost 11 bases, leaving 13 bases of the junction unmatched. Germline V lookup: CDR1 ENHRY, CDR2 SYGVKD. CDR3 length: 14 amino acids. The CDR3 sequence is CAAQGGGTHGELFF. The CDR3 bases are TGTGCCGCCCAAGGCGGGGGTACGCACGGGGAGCTGTTTTTT.

The genes are TRBV30 and TRBJ2-3, with D possibly matching TRBD2 (6 bases). Germline loops: CDR1 GTSNPN, CDR2 SVGIG (reference sequence). The CDR3 runs 12 residues. Trimming shortened V by 8 bases and J by 3 bases, and 12 bases separated the two germline ends. CDR3 region: CAGSRGTDTQYF. For the CDR3, the DNA is TGTGCCGGATCTCGGGGGACAGATACGCAGTATTTT.

The V gene is TRBV28, the J gene TRBJ1-3; no clear D. V lost 3 bases and J 0 bases, leaving 12 bases between the germline ends. The CDR3 consists of 16 residues. The germline CDR1 and CDR2 sequences are MDHEN and SYDVKM. CDR3 amino acids: CASSFMPFSSGNTIYF. The CDR3 DNA reads TGTGCCAGCAGTTTTATGCCCTTTAGCTCTGGAAACACCATATATTTT. The entire variable domain, with the rest obtained from reference TRBV28 and TRBJ1-3, is as follows: DVKVTQSSRYLVKRTGEKVFLECVQDMDHENMFWYRQDPGLGLRLIYFSYDVKMKEKGDIPEGYSVSREKKERFSLILESASTNQTSMYLCASSFMPFSSGNTIYFGEGSWLTVV.

This chain uses TRBV30 with TRBJ1-4; D is ambiguous. The germline V gene encodes CDR1 GTSNPN and CDR2 SVGIG (reference sequence). This CDR3 spans 14 amino acids. Trimming cost V 5 bases and J 8 bases, with 18 bases left between them. This chain's CDR3 is CAWGIFGSGEKLFF. CDR3 nucleotides: TGTGCCTGGGGAATTTTCGGGTCGGGGGAAAAACTGTTTTTT.

This sequence joins TRBV7-9 and TRBJ1-2; the D is unclear. CDR1 is SEHNR and CDR2 is FQNEAQ in the germline V gene (reference sequence). V was shortened by 3 bases and J by 2 bases, with 13 bases between the two germline ends. The CDR3 extends over 15 amino acids. The chain's CDR3 is CASSLSGTMNYGYTF. CDR3 bases: TGTGCCAGCAGCTTGAGCGGCACCATGAACTATGGCTACACCTTC.

The table lists this clone with a few counts. The chain employs TRBV7-3 and TRBJ2-1, with 8 positions matching TRBD1. Germline assignment: CDR1 SGHTA and CDR2 FQGTGA. The CDR3 runs to 15 residues. After removal of 2 bases from V and 8 bases from J, the junction contained 8 bases not matched to a gene. The CDR3 is CASSLPGGAHHEQFF. The DNA of the CDR3 is TGTGCCAGCAGCTTACCAGGGGGCGCGCACCATGAGCAGTTCTTC.

Only one count was recorded for this clone. CDR3 DNA: TGTGCCAGCAGTCTTAGGGGGCCGGTCACCGGGGAGCTGTTTTTT. It is translated as CASSLRGPVTGELFF. J is TRBJ2-2 and V is TRBV27; 7 bases are a match to TRBD1. The J segment lost 4 bases and the V segment lost 5 bases, leaving 7 bases of the junction unmatched. CDR3 length: 15 amino acids. Germline values: CDR1 MNHEY, CDR2 SMNVEV (reference sequence).

This sequence joins TRBV10-1 and TRBJ1-1, with D possibly matching TRBD1 (5 bases). Germline V CDR1 and CDR2: WNHNN, SYGVQD (reference sequence). V shed 8 bases and J shed 4 bases, with 14 bases lying between them. This CDR3 has 13 amino acids. This CDR3 reads CASAQRRGTEAFF. Here the CDR3 DNA reads TGCGCCAGCGCACAAAGGAGGGGCACTGAAGCTTTCTTT.

About this clone: At one end, the junction sequence differs from germline, possibly due to a read error. The same CDR3 can be traced to other DNA sequences in this sample. The chain uses TRBV6-2 or TRBV6-3 and TRBJ1-2; TRBD1 is a possible D gene (6 bases). Germline CDR1 reads MNHEY; CDR2 reads SVGEGT. The CDR3 is 16 amino acids. CDR3 nucleotides: TGCGCCAGCAGTTACGGGGGCGCGGGTCCTAACTATGGCTACACCTTC. It translates to CASSYGGAGPNYGYTF.